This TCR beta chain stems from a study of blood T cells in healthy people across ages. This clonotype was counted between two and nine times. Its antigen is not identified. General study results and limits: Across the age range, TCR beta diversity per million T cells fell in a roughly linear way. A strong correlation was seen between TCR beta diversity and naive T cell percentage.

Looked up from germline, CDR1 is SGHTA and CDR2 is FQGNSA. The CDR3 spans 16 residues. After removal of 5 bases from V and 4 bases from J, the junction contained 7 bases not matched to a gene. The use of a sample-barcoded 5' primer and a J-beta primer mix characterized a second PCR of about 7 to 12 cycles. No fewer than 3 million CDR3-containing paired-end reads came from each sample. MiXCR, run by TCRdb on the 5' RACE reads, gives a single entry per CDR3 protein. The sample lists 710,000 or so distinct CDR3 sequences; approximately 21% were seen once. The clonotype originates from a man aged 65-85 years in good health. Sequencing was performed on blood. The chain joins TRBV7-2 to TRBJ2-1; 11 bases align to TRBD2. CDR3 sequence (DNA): TGTGCCAGCAGCGTCTGGGGGACTAGCGGTTACAATGAGCAGTTCTTC. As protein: CASSVWGTSGYNEQFF. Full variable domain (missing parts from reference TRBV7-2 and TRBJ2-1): GAGVSQSPSNKVTEKGKDVELRCDPISGHTALYWYRQSLGQGLEFLIYFQGNSAPDKSGLPSDRFSAERTGGSVSTLTIQRTQQEDSAVYLCASSVWGTSGYNEQFFGPGTRLTVL.